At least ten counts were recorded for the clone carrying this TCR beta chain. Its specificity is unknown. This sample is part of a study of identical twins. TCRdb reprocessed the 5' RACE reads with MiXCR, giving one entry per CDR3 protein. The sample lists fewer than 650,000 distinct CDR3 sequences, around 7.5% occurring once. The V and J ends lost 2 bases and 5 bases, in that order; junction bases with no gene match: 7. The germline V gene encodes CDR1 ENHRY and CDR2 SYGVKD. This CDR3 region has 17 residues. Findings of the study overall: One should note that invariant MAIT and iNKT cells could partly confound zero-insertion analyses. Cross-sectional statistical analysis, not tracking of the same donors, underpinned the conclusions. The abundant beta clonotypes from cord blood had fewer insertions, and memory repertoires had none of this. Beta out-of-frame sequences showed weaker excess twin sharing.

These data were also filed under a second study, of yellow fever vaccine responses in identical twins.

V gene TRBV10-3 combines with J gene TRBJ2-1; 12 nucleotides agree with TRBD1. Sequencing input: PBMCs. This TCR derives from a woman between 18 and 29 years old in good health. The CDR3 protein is CAISEPPGQGADNEQFF. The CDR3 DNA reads TGTGCCATCAGTGAGCCACCGGGACAGGGGGCTGACAATGAGCAGTTCTTC.